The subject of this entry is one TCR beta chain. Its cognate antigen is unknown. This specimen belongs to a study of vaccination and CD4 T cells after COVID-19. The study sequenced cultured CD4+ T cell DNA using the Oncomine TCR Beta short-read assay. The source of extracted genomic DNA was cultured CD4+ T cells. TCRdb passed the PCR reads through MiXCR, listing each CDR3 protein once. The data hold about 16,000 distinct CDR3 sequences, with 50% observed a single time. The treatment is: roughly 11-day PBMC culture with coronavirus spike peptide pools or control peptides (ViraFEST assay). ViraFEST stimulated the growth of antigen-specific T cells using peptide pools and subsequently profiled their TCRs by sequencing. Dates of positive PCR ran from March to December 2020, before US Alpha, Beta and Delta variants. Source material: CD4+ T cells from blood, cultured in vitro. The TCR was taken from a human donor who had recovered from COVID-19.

The CDR3 spells CASSFGSGEQYF. The CDR3 nucleotides are TGTGCCAGCAGCTTTGGTAGCGGAGAGCAGTACTTC. V usage is TRBV7-9 and J usage is TRBJ2-7, with a possible D match to TRBD2 (6 bases). Germline-derived CDR1 and CDR2 are SEHNR and FQNEAQ (reference sequence). CDR3 length: 12 amino acids. V lost 3 bases, J lost 7 bases, and 10 bases lay in between. Variable domain in full (rest from reference TRBV7-9 and TRBJ2-7): DTGVSQNPRHKITKRGQNVTFRCDPISEHNRLYWYRQTLGQGPEFLTYFQNEAQLEKSRLLSDRFSAERPKGSFSTLEIQRTEQGDSAMYLCASSFGSGEQYFGPGTRLTVT.